One and the same sample provided the 32 T cell receptor beta chains below, sequenced in a study of shared clonotypes between healthy human individuals. As defined, naive CD8 cells were CD45RO-negative and positively selected for CCR7, with terminally differentiated effector memory CD45RA+ cells excluded. Sequencing used immunoSEQ multiplex PCR; TCRdb keeps in-frame clones, though not all of them. Of some 2,000,000 clones in the sample, approximately 95% were seen once. Sequencing input: naive CD8+ T cells sorted from blood. These receptors were collected from a man between 18 and 29 years old in good health.

The chain recombines TRBV10-1 with TRBJ2-1; D may be TRBD1 or TRBD2 (5 bases each). V gave up 5 bases and J gave up 8 bases, with 19 bases separating them. Germline values: CDR1 WNHNN, CDR2 SYGVQD (reference sequence). This CDR3 region has 15 residues. Written as DNA, the CDR3 is TGCGCCAGCAGTCCCGGGTCCATCCGAGGGGATGAGCAGTTCTTC. This encodes CASSPGSIRGDEQFF.

In the case of this clone: Other DNA sequences in the sample encode the same CDR3. This sequence joins TRBV27 and TRBJ2-1; D call uncertain. The germline CDR1 and CDR2 sequences are MNHEY and SMNVEV (reference sequence). V lost 4 bases to trimming and J lost 4 bases, with 5 bases between them. The CDR3 contains 12 residues. CDR3 nucleotides: TGTGCCAGCAGTTCCATATACAATGAGCAGTTCTTC. Encoded protein: CASSSIYNEQFF.

CDR3 coding DNA: TGTGCCACTAAAGTTCGGACTAGCGGACTGTACGAGCAGTACTTC. This sequence encodes CATKVRTSGLYEQYF. V is TRBV7-2 and J is TRBJ2-7; 10 bases match TRBD2. The CDR3 has 15 residues. CDR1 and CDR2 from the germline V gene are SGHTA and FQGNSA. Trimming took 10 bases from V and 4 from J; bases not matched to a gene: 13.

The chain couples TRBV4-1 to TRBJ1-1; TRBD1 aligns across 7 bases. The V and J ends lost 3 bases and 7 bases, in that order; junction bases with no gene match: 8. The CDR3 spans 14 residues. In germline, CDR1 is MGHRA, CDR2 YSYEKL. This CDR3 is CASSHPGDRVEAFF. The DNA of the CDR3 is TGCGCCAGCAGCCACCCGGGCGACAGGGTTGAAGCTTTCTTT.

The chain has TRBV6-1 and TRBJ1-2, with D uncertain. Germline V lookup: CDR1 MNHNS, CDR2 SASEGT. CDR3 length: 13 amino acids. The ends were cut back, 7 bases at V and 0 bases at J, with 9 bases in the middle. The CDR3 DNA reads as TGTGCCAGCACGGTAAACACTAACTATGGCTACACCTTC. This encodes CASTVNTNYGYTF.

This chain uses TRBV30 with TRBJ1-2; no clear D. This CDR3 contains 11 residues. The germline CDR1 and CDR2 sequences are GTSNPN and SVGIG (reference sequence). The V gene lost 5 bases and the J gene lost 7 bases, with 11 bases spanning the gap. For the CDR3, the DNA is TGTGCCTGGCAAGGGCTCGGTGGCTACACCTTC. Translating gives CAWQGLGGYTF.

This clone was seen a single time. The rearrangement joins TRBV7-3 to TRBJ1-1; D is unclear. The V gene's germline CDR1 is SGHTA and CDR2 FQGTGA. The germline V and J ends were trimmed by 5 bases and 3 bases, with 16 bases remaining between them. This CDR3 is built from 15 residues. The CDR3 sequence is CASSPGVGSDTEAFF. In DNA, the CDR3 is TGTGCCAGCAGCCCCGGGGTGGGGTCGGACACTGAAGCTTTCTTT.

This clone was found once. The chain recombines TRBV19 with TRBJ1-2, with D possibly matching TRBD1 (5 bases). Germline assignment: CDR1 LNHDA and CDR2 SQIVND (reference sequence). The CDR3 length is 14 residues. V was clipped by 3 bases and J by 4 bases, with 12 bases between them. The CDR3 bases are TGTGCCAGTAGTATGACTCAGGGTCTCTATGGCTACACCTTC. Translated: CASSMTQGLYGYTF.

A single count supports this clone. This chain joins TRBV9 and TRBJ2-3; 13 nucleotides align to TRBD2. V lost 4 bases to trimming and J lost 3 bases; unmatched junction nucleotides: 20. The CDR3 has 21 amino acids. Germline V lookup: CDR1 SGDLS, CDR2 YYNGEE. The chain's CDR3 is CASSSQPGLAGTTALTDTQYF. The CDR3 DNA sequence: TGTGCCAGCAGCTCACAACCGGGACTAGCGGGAACGACCGCACTTACAGATACGCAGTATTTT.

The chain is built from TRBV7-6 and TRBJ1-3; 7 nucleotides agree with TRBD1. V trimming: 5 bases; J trimming: 4 bases; junction bases outside the gene matches: 2. Germline-derived CDR1 and CDR2 are SGHVS and FNYEAQ. The CDR3 covers 13 residues. CDR3 loop: CASSGDSGNTIYF. In nucleotides, the CDR3 is TGTGCCAGCAGCGGGGACAGCGGAAACACCATATATTTT.

The V gene is TRBV6-5, the J gene TRBJ2-6, with a possible D match to TRBD2 (5 bases). The CDR3 runs to 14 residues. CDR1 is MNHEY, CDR2 SVGAGI, per germline. Trimming took 8 bases from V and 0 from J, leaving 8 bases between them. CDR3 nucleotide sequence: TGTGCCAGCTACGGGGTCTCTGGGGCCAACGTCCTGACTTTC. Amino acids: CASYGVSGANVLTF.

This CDR3 reads CASAGSYTDTQYF. DNA for the CDR3: TGTGCCAGTGCCGGTTCGTACACAGATACGCAGTATTTT. The chain combines TRBV19 with TRBJ2-3; the D is unclear. Germline V lookup: CDR1 LNHDA, CDR2 SQIVND (reference sequence). The ends were cut back, 8 bases at V and 2 bases at J, with 11 bases in the middle. CDR3 size: 13 residues.

The V call is TRBV11-2, the J call TRBJ2-5, with 9 positions matching TRBD1. The germline CDR1 and CDR2 sequences are SGHAT and FQNNGV. This CDR3 contains 13 residues. The J segment lost 7 bases and the V segment lost 4 bases, leaving 4 bases of the junction unmatched. The CDR3 is CASSSQGAGTQYF. The CDR3 DNA reads TGTGCCAGCAGCTCACAGGGGGCGGGGACCCAGTACTTC.

The rearrangement joins TRBV4-3 to TRBJ1-5; D remains unclear. The ends were cut back, 0 bases at V and 5 bases at J, with 5 bases in the middle. CDR3 length equals 13 residues. Germline-derived CDR1 and CDR2 are LGHNA and YSLEER. The CDR3 DNA sequence: TGCGCCAGCAGCCAAGATCAAGATCAGCCCCAGCATTTT. Translation gives CASSQDQDQPQHF.

The V and J genes are TRBV2 and TRBJ2-5; no reliable D call. The germline V gene encodes CDR1 SNHLY and CDR2 FYNNEI. There are 16 residues in the CDR3. V was cut by 3 bases and J by 5 bases, with 19 bases left in between. CDR3 region: CASSDPAGPIRETQYF. CDR3 in DNA: TGTGCCAGCAGTGACCCGGCCGGGCCGATTAGGGAGACCCAGTACTTC.

The V and J genes are TRBV7-9 and TRBJ1-2; 9 bases agree with TRBD1. Germline CDR1 SEHNR, CDR2 FQNEAQ (reference sequence). V lost 3 bases to trimming and J lost 4 bases; unmatched junction nucleotides: 12. CDR3 size: 17 residues. CDR3 DNA sequence: TGTGCCAGCAGCTTCACACAGGGGGCAGGAGCGGTCTATGGCTACACCTTC. Encoded protein: CASSFTQGAGAVYGYTF. The full variable domain, with the rest looked up from reference TRBV7-9 and TRBJ1-2, is DTGVSQNPRHKITKRGQNVTFRCDPISEHNRLYWYRQTLGQGPEFLTYFQNEAQLEKSRLLSDRFSAERPKGSFSTLEIQRTEQGDSAMYLCASSFTQGAGAVYGYTFGSGTRLTVV.

The chain recombines TRBV30 with TRBJ2-2, with 8 positions matching TRBD2. Germline lookup yields CDR1 GTSNPN and CDR2 SVGIG (reference sequence). V lost 0 bases and J lost 4; bases outside the gene matches: 1. CDR3 length: 14 amino acids. CDR3 amino acids: CAWSVGTSTGELFF. CDR3 in DNA: TGTGCCTGGAGTGTCGGGACTAGCACCGGGGAGCTGTTTTTT.

This rearrangement joins TRBV13 to TRBJ2-2; 7 positions agree with TRBD1. CDR1 is PRHDT, CDR2 FYEKMQ, per germline (reference sequence). This CDR3 has 15 residues. The J segment lost 4 bases and the V segment lost 1 base, leaving 3 bases of the junction unmatched. The DNA of the CDR3 is TGTGCCAGCAGCTTAGAACAGGGGAGCACCGGGGAGCTGTTTTTT. Its translation: CASSLEQGSTGELFF. The full variable domain, with the rest looked up from reference TRBV13 and TRBJ2-2, is AAGVIQSPRHLIKEKRETATLKCYPIPRHDTVYWYQQGPGQDPQFLISFYEKMQSDKGSIPDRFSAQQFSDYHSELNMSSLELGDSALYFCASSLEQGSTGELFFGEGSRLTVL.

This clone was observed once. The chain carries TRBV5-4 and TRBJ2-2; D remains ambiguous. There are 15 residues in the CDR3. CDR1 is SGHNT and CDR2 is YYREEE in the germline V gene (reference sequence). Deletions cut 3 bases from V and 4 bases from J, with 13 bases between. The CDR3 DNA reads as TGTGCCAGCAGCTACCCGGGCCACTCCACCGGGGAGCTGTTTTTT. It encodes CASSYPGHSTGELFF. Full variable domain (outside the CDR3, taken from reference TRBV5-4 and TRBJ2-2): ETGVTQSPTHLIKTRGQQVTLRCSSQSGHNTVSWYQQALGQGPQFIFQYYREEENGRGNFPPRFSGLQFPNYSSELNVNALELDDSALYLCASSYPGHSTGELFFGEGSRLTVL.

The rearrangement links TRBV27 to TRBJ2-7; possible D gene TRBD1, 7 bases. The V end lost 0 bases, the J end lost 2 bases, and 14 bases lay between the germline ends. CDR3 length: 16 amino acids. From germline, CDR1 is MNHEY and CDR2 SMNVEV (reference sequence). The CDR3 sequence: CASSLSSQGGPYEQYF. The DNA for the CDR3 is TGTGCCAGCAGTTTATCGTCGCAGGGGGGCCCCTACGAGCAGTACTTC.

This clone was seen once. The genes are TRBV7-2 and TRBJ2-5, with 9 nucleotides matching TRBD2. V lost 4 bases, J lost 4 bases, and 7 bases stayed unmatched. The CDR3 has 15 amino acids. The germline V gene encodes CDR1 SGHTA and CDR2 FQGNSA. The DNA for the CDR3 is TGTGCCAGCAGCTACATAGCGGGAGCTCTAGAGACCCAGTACTTC. It codes for CASSYIAGALETQYF.

The chain couples TRBV13 to TRBJ2-7, with 9 bases aligning to TRBD1. The CDR3 sequence is 15 residues long. Germline-derived CDR1 and CDR2 are PRHDT and FYEKMQ (reference sequence). The V and J ends lost 5 bases and 5 bases, in that order; junction bases with no gene match: 10. CDR3 residues: CASSHAGTGKDEQYF. CDR3 DNA: TGTGCCAGCAGCCACGCCGGGACAGGGAAGGACGAGCAGTACTTC.

The V and J genes are TRBV4-3 and TRBJ2-3; unclear D gene. CDR1 LGHNA and CDR2 YSLEER come from the germline V gene. The CDR3 runs 15 residues. The V end was cut by 0 bases, the J end by 2 bases, with 9 bases between. CDR3 protein: CASSQDEANTDTQYF. CDR3 nucleotides: TGCGCCAGCAGCCAAGATGAGGCCAACACAGATACGCAGTATTTT.

V and J are TRBV30 and TRBJ2-7; D perhaps matches TRBD2 (6 bases). The V gene's germline CDR1 is GTSNPN and CDR2 SVGIG (reference sequence). The CDR3 extends over 11 amino acids. V was shortened by 1 base and J by 12 bases, with 13 bases between the two germline ends. The CDR3 nucleotides are TGTGCCTGGAGTGAGGGAGGTGATGCGTACTTC. Protein: CAWSEGGDAYF. Looking up the rest from reference TRBV30 and TRBJ2-7 gives the full variable domain: SQTIHQWPATLVQPVGSPLSLECTVEGTSNPNLYWYRQAAGRGLQLLFYSVGIGQISSEVPQNLSASRPQDRQFILSSKKLLLSDSGFYLCAWSEGGDAYFGPGTRLTVT.

This chain uses TRBV27 with TRBJ2-7; 9 positions agree with TRBD2. Germline assignment: CDR1 MNHEY and CDR2 SMNVEV (reference sequence). V lost 4 bases to trimming and J lost 6 bases; unmatched junction nucleotides: 1. CDR3 length: 12 amino acids. CDR3 residues: CASSSTSGEQYF. The CDR3 DNA sequence: TGTGCCAGCAGTTCGACTAGCGGCGAGCAGTACTTC.

The chain uses TRBV12-5 and TRBJ1-5; D uncertain. The germline V and J ends were trimmed by 0 bases and 7 bases, with 13 bases remaining between them. Germline values: CDR1 LGHNT, CDR2 FRNRAP. CDR3 length: 15 residues. CDR3 nucleotide sequence: TGTGCTAGTGGTTTGGTGCCCGATACACCCCAGCCCCAGCATTTT. Its protein product is CASGLVPDTPQPQHF.

This clone was counted between two and nine times. The same CDR3 can be traced to other DNA sequences in this sample. The V gene is TRBV7-9, the J gene TRBJ1-1; D might be TRBD1 (5 bases). This CDR3 comprises 14 residues. The germline V gene has CDR1 SEHNR and CDR2 FQNEAQ (reference sequence). Between the trimmed V and J ends, which lost 1 base and 1 base, there was a span of 7 bases. CDR3 protein: CASSLGQGNTEAFF. The DNA of the CDR3 is TGTGCCAGCAGCTTAGGTCAGGGGAACACTGAAGCTTTCTTT.

The chain links TRBV2 to TRBJ1-1; D ambiguous. The V end was cut by 6 bases, the J end by 0 bases, with 17 bases between. Germline CDR1 is SNHLY and CDR2 is FYNNEI. CDR3 size: 16 residues. The CDR3 sequence is CASSVTLGKMNTEAFF. CDR3 coding DNA: TGTGCCAGCAGCGTGACCTTAGGGAAAATGAACACTGAAGCTTTCTTT.

The chain employs TRBV7-3 and TRBJ2-2; 8 nucleotides match TRBD1. From germline, CDR1 is SGHTA and CDR2 FQGTGA. V was clipped by 3 bases and J by 1 base; unmatched bases: 7. The CDR3 consists of 17 residues. This CDR3 is CASSLDRAQENTGELFF. DNA of the CDR3: TGTGCCAGCAGCTTGGACAGGGCGCAAGAGAACACCGGGGAGCTGTTTTTT.

The chain combines TRBV6-6 with TRBJ1-5; tentatively, D is TRBD1 (5 bases). There are 11 residues in the CDR3. From germline, CDR1 is MNHNY and CDR2 SVGAGI (reference sequence). V lost 5 bases to trimming and J lost 8 bases, with 7 bases between them. The CDR3 DNA is TGTGCCAGCAGTCAGGGCGAGCCCCAGCATTTT. Residues: CASSQGEPQHF.

As to this clone: Other nucleotide sequences from this sample produce the same CDR3. The chain recombines TRBV27 with TRBJ1-1; D ambiguous. V dropped 1 base and J dropped 5 bases, with 11 bases sitting between them. The CDR3 loop spans 14 amino acids. The germline gives CDR1 MNHEY, CDR2 SMNVEV (reference sequence). CDR3 sequence reads: CASSLLGGGTEAFF. CDR3 bases: TGTGCCAGCAGTTTATTGGGCGGAGGGACTGAAGCTTTCTTT.

A note on this clone: The sample has other DNA sequences that encode this CDR3 too. The genes are TRBV5-1 and TRBJ2-3, with D hard to call. This CDR3 contains 13 residues. The ends were cut back, 0 bases at V and 0 bases at J, with 2 bases in the middle. CDR1 is SGHRS and CDR2 is YFSETQ in the germline V gene. The CDR3 reads CASSLASTDTQYF. In nucleotides, the CDR3 is TGCGCCAGCAGCTTGGCTAGCACAGATACGCAGTATTTT.